This T cell receptor beta chain is drawn from a study of regulatory T cells in long-lasting Graves disease. Findings and caveats of the study: It was in persistent disease that TRBV28, TRBJ1-2 and TRBJ2-5 were favored.

On this clonotype: What it recognizes is unknown.

Looked up from germline, CDR1 is SGHNT and CDR2 is YENEEA. The CDR3 is 16 amino acids. V was clipped by 11 bases and J by 4 bases; unmatched bases: 12. Time point reported: newly diagnosed GD, antithyroid drugs for less than 3 months. From RNA extracted from PBMCs, the TCR library was made. Graves' disease diagnosis relied on American Thyroid Association guidelines. Assembly of TCR beta libraries relied on iRepertoire HTBI primers together with Arm-PCR of CDR3 regions. A single record per CDR3 protein comes from TCRdb applying MiXCR to the multiplex PCR reads. The sample holds more than 450,000 distinct CDR3 sequences, 16% seen once. These same data were also listed under a study on T cells in Graves' hyperthyroidism and ophthalmopathy. That paper notes: Each diagnosis was grounded in clinical symptoms, serum thyroxine and TRAb, thyroid ultrasound, and orbital computed tomography. The TCR CDR3 was amplified in a first-round RT-PCR using the HTBI primer set.

The receptor was derived from a man in his forties with Graves disease. The source was peripheral blood mononuclear cells (PBMCs), collected at new diagnosis, from a patient treated with antithyroid drugs. The chain uses TRBV11-3 and TRBJ2-2, with TRBD1 identical over 11 bases. The CDR3, as DNA: TGTGCCCGCACTCTTGGCGGGACAGGGGGCACCGGGGAGCTGTTTTTT. Its protein is CARTLGGTGGTGELFF.